The 5 T cell receptor beta chains below were found in one sample sequenced in a study of technical replicates of blood from several donors. Assay: immunoSEQ multiplex PCR; the TCRdb copy retains only in-frame clones and omits some. The sample consists of around 79,000 clones, about 91% of them appearing once. Sequencing was done on a sample of T cells isolated from PBMCs. These receptors originate from a human donor in good health. Some clones in this sample may be carry-over from other donors' samples.

The rearrangement joins TRBV7-9 to TRBJ2-7, with D possibly TRBD1 on 5 matching bases. Trimming took off 5 bases at V and 6 bases at J, with 14 bases between the two ends. CDR1 is SEHNR and CDR2 is FQNEAQ in the germline V gene (reference sequence). CDR3 length equals 13 residues. CDR3 in amino acids: CASSLNPGSEQYF. The CDR3 region has the DNA TGTGCCAGCAGCCTTAATCCAGGGTCCGAGCAGTACTTC. Full variable domain (rest looked up from reference TRBV7-9 and TRBJ2-7): DTGVSQNPRHKITKRGQNVTFRCDPISEHNRLYWYRQTLGQGPEFLTYFQNEAQLEKSRLLSDRFSAERPKGSFSTLEIQRTEQGDSAMYLCASSLNPGSEQYFGPGTRLTVT.

The chain couples TRBV28 to TRBJ1-5; 7 nucleotides match TRBD1. Germline V gene data show CDR1 as MDHEN and CDR2 as SYDVKM. V lost 2 bases and J lost 5; bases outside the gene matches: 12. This CDR3 comprises 17 residues. CDR3 DNA sequence: TGTGCCAGCAGTTTACGCCCCCCGGGGGACAGTGATCAGCCCCAGCATTTT. Its protein is CASSLRPPGDSDQPQHF.

The gene calls are TRBV29-1 and TRBJ1-2; D not certain. V lost 5 bases, J lost 6 bases, and 7 bases lay in between. CDR3 length equals 10 residues. Germline values: CDR1 SQVTM, CDR2 ANQGSEA. The CDR3 region is CSVLRDGYTF. As DNA, the CDR3 is TGCAGCGTTTTACGGGATGGCTACACCTTC.

The chain links TRBV5-5 to TRBJ1-1; D gene uncertain. V was cut by 0 bases and J by 2 bases, with 11 bases left in between. CDR1 is SGHKS, CDR2 YYEKEE, per germline (reference sequence). The CDR3 has 15 amino acids. In DNA form, the CDR3 reads TGTGCCAGCAGCTTGGGTATGCCAGGCAACACTGAAGCTTTCTTT. Translating it yields CASSLGMPGNTEAFF.

This chain connects TRBV28 to TRBJ1-5, with D perhaps matching TRBD1 (6 bases). Germline V gives CDR1 MDHEN, CDR2 SYDVKM. The CDR3 contains 14 residues. V was pared by 7 bases and J by 0 bases, with 10 bases between. The CDR3 loop reads CASIPGASNQPQHF. The CDR3, as DNA: TGTGCCAGCATCCCAGGGGCTAGCAATCAGCCCCAGCATTTT.